This T cell receptor beta chain originates from a study of Graves' ophthalmopathy and Graves' hyperthyroidism. This clonotype was picked up one time. Its antigen is as yet unknown. The final CDR3 position lacks the conserved phenylalanine or tryptophan, pointing to a likely read error. Transcripts of RNA were the source for amplifying TCR beta CDR3 regions. RT-PCR with HTBI primers came first, then second-round multiplex PCR. Using its own MiXCR run on the multiplex PCR reads, TCRdb lists one record per CDR3 protein. There are around 1.1 million distinct CDR3 sequences in the sample; roughly two fifths occur only once, and 11% lies in the top ten. Patients were excluded if they had other autoimmune diseases or uncontrolled infections, and likewise if pregnancy or lactation applied. Points from the study as a whole: Discrimination between ophthalmopathy and stable hyperthyroidism by a 13-signature model showed about 85% sensitivity and 65% to 84% specificity. Most expanded clonotypes in thyroid above 0.001 frequency also showed up in blood.

The sequencing sample was made of peripheral blood or thyroid tissue (not recorded which). The receptor's source is an adult man with Graves' hyperthyroidism.

CDR3: CASSLGRGLRDDTPLHL. DNA for the CDR3: TGTGCCAGCAGCTTAGGTCGGGGGTTAAGGGATGATACACCCCTCCACCTT. The rearrangement uses TRBV7-9 and TRBJ1-6; the D gene is possibly TRBD1 (5 bases). Trimming shortened V by 1 base and J by 11 bases, and 21 bases separated the two germline ends. This CDR3 contains 17 residues. CDR1 is SEHNR, CDR2 FQNEAQ, per germline (reference sequence).